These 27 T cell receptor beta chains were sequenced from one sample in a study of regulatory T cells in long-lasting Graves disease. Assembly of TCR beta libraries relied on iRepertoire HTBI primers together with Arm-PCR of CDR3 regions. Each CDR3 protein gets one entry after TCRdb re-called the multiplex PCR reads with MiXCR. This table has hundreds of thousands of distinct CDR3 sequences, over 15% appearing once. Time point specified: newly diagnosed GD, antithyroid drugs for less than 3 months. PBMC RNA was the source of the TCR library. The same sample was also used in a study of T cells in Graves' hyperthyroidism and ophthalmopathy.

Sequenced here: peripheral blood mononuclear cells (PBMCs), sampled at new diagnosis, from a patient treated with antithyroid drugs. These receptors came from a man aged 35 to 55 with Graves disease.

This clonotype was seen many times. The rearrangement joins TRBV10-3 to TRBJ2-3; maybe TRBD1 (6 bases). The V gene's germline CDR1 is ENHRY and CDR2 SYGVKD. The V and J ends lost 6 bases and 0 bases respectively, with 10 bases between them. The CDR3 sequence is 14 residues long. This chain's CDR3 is CAISRQESTDTQYF. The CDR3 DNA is TGTGCCATCAGCCGACAGGAGAGCACAGATACGCAGTATTTT.

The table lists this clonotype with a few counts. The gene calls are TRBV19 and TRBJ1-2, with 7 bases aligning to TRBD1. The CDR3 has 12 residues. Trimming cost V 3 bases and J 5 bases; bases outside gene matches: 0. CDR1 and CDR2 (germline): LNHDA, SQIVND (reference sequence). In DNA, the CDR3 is TGTGCCAGTAGTATGGGACAGTATGGCTACACCTTC. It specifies CASSMGQYGYTF. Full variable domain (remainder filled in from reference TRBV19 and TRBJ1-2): DGGITQSPKYLFRKEGQNVTLSCEQNLNHDAMYWYRQDPGQGLRLIYYSQIVNDFQKGDIAEGYSVSREKKESFPLTVTSAQKNPTAFYLCASSMGQYGYTFGSGTRLTVV.

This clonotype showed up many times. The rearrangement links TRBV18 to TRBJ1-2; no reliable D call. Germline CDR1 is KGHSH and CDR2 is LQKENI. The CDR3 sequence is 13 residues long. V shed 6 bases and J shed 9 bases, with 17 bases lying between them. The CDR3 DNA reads TGTGCCAGCTCGCCGGAGGGAGCCGTTAGCTACACCTTC. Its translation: CASSPEGAVSYTF. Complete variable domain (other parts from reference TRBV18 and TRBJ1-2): NAGVMQNPRHLVRRRGQEARLRCSPMKGHSHVYWYRQLPEEGLKFMVYLQKENIIDESGMPKERFSAEFPKEGPSILRIQQVVRGDSAAYFCASSPEGAVSYTFGSGTRLTVV.

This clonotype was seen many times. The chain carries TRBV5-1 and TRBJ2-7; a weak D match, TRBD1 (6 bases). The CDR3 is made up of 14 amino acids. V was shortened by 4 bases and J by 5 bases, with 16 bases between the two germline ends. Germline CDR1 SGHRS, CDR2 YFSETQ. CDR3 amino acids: CASSTGTRPHEQYF. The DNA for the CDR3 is TGCGCCAGCAGCACCGGGACACGACCCCACGAGCAGTACTTC.

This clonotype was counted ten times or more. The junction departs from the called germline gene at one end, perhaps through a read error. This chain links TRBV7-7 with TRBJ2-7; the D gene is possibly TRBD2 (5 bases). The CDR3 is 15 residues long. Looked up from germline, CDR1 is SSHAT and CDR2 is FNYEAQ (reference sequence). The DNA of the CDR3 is TGTGCTAGCAGCTTAGGGCGAGGGTCCTCCTACGAGCAGTACTTC. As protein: CASSLGRGSSYEQYF. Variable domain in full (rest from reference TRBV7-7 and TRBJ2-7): GAGVSQSPRYKVTKRGQDVTLRCDPISSHATLYWYQQALGQGPEFLTYFNYEAQPDKSGLPSDRFSAERPEGSISTLTIQRTEQRDSAMYRCASSLGRGSSYEQYFGPGTRLTVT.

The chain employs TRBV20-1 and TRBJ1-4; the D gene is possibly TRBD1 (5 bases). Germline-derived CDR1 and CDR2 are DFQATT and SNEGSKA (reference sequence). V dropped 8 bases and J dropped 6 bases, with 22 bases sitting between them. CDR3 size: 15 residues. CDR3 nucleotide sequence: TGCAGTACCCAATATCTAGACAGATTTGATGAAAAACTGTTTTTT. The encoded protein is CSTQYLDRFDEKLFF.

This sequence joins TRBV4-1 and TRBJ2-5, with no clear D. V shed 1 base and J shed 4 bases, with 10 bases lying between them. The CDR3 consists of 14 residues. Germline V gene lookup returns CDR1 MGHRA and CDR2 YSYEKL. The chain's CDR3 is CASSQAPEAETQYF. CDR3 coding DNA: TGCGCCAGCAGCCAAGCGCCAGAAGCAGAGACCCAGTACTTC.

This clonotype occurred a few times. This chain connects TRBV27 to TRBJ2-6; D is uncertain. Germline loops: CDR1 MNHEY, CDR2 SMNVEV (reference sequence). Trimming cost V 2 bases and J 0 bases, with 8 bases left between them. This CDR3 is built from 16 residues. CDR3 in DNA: TGTGCCAGCAGTTTAGGTTTGCTCTCTGGGGCCAACGTCCTGACTTTC. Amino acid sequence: CASSLGLLSGANVLTF.

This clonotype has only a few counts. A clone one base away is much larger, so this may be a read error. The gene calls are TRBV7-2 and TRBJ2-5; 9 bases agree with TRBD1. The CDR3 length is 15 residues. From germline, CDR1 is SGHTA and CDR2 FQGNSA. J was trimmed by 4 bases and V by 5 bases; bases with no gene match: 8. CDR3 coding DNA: TGTGCCAGCAGCCCCTGGGACAGGGCTGGAGAGACCCAGTACTTC. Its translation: CASSPWDRAGETQYF.

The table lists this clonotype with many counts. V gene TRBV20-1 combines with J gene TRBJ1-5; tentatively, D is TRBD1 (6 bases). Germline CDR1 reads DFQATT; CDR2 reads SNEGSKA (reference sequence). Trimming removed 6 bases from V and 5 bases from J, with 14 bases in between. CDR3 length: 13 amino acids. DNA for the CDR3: TGCAGTGCCGGGGAGGCAGGGGATCAGCCCCAGCATTTT. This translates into CSAGEAGDQPQHF.

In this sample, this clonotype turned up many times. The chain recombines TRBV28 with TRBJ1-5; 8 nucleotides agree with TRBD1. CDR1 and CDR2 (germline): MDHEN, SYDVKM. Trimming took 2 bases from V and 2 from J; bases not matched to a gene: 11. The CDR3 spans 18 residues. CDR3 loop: CASSLRGQGASGNQPQHF. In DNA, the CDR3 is TGTGCCAGCAGTTTACGGGGTCAGGGGGCATCGGGCAATCAGCCCCAGCATTTT.

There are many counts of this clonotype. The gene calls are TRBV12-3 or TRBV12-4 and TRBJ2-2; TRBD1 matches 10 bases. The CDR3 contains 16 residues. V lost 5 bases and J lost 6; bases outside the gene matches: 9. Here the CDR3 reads CASSAMGQGPAGELFF. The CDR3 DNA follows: TGTGCCAGCAGTGCAATGGGACAGGGGCCCGCCGGGGAGCTGTTTTTT.

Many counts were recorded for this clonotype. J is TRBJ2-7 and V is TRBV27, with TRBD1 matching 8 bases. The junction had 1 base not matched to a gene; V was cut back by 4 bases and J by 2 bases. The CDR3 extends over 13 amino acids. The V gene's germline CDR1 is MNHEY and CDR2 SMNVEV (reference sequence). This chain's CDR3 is CASSSTGAYEQYF. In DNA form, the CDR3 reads TGTGCCAGCAGTTCGACAGGGGCCTACGAGCAGTACTTC.

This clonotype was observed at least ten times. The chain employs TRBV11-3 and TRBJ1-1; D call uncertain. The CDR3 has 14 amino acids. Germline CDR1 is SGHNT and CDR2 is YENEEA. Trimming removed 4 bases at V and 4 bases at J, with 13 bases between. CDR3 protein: CASSSRAAGTEAFF. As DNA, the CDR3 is TGTGCCAGCAGCTCACGGGCGGCGGGCACTGAAGCTTTCTTT.

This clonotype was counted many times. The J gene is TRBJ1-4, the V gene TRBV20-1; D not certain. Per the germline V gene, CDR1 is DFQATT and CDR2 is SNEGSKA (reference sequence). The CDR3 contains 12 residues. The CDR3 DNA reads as TGCAGCGCCAGTGACCAGGCAGAAAAACTGTTTTTT. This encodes CSASDQAEKLFF.

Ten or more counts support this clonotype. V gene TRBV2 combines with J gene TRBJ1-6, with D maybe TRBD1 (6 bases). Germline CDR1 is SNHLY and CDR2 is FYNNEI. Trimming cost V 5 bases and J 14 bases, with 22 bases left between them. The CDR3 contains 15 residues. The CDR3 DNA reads TGTGCCAGCAGTTTACAGGGCTCCCAATCGAAGGCCCTCCACTTT. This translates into CASSLQGSQSKALHF.

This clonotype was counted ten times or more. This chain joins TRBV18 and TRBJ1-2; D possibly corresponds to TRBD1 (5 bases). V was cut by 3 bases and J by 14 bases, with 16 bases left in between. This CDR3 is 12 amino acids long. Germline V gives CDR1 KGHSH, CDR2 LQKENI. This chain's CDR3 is CASSPQTGEFTF. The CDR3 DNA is TGTGCCAGCTCACCCCAAACAGGAGAATTTACCTTC. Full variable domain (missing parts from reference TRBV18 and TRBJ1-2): NAGVMQNPRHLVRRRGQEARLRCSPMKGHSHVYWYRQLPEEGLKFMVYLQKENIIDESGMPKERFSAEFPKEGPSILRIQQVVRGDSAAYFCASSPQTGEFTFGSGTRLTVV.

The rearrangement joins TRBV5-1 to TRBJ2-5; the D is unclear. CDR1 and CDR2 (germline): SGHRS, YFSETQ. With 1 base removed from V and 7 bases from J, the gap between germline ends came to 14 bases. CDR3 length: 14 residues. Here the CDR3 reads CASSLTTNLGTQYF. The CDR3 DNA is TGCGCCAGCAGCTTGACGACCAACCTTGGGACCCAGTACTTC.

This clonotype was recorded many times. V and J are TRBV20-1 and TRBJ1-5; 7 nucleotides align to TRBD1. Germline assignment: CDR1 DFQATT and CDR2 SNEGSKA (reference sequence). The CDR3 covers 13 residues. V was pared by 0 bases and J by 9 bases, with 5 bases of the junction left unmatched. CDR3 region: CSARDPGGSPQHF. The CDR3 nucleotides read TGCAGTGCTAGAGACCCAGGGGGTTCGCCCCAGCATTTT.

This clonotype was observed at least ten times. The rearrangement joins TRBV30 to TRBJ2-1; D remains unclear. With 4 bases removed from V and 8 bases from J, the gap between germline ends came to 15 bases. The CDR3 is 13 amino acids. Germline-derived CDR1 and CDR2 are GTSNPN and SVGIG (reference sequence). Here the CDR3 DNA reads TGTGCCTGGAATGCCAATATTCGGTATGAGCAGTTCTTC. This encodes CAWNANIRYEQFF. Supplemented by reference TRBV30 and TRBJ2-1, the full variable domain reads SQTIHQWPATLVQPVGSPLSLECTVEGTSNPNLYWYRQAAGRGLQLLFYSVGIGQISSEVPQNLSASRPQDRQFILSSKKLLLSDSGFYLCAWNANIRYEQFFGPGTRLTVL.

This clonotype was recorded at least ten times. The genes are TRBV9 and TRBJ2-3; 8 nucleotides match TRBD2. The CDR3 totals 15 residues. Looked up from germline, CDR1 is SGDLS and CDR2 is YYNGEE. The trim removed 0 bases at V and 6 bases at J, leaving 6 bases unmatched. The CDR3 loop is CASSVGRGGLDTQYF. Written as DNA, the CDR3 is TGTGCCAGCAGCGTAGGCCGGGGGGGACTTGATACGCAGTATTTT.

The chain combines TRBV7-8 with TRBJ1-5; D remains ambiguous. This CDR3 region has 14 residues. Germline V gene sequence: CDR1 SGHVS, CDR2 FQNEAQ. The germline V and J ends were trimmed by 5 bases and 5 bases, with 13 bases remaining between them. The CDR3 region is CASSPDRAYQPQHF. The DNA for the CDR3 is TGTGCCAGCAGCCCGGACCGAGCGTATCAGCCCCAGCATTTT.

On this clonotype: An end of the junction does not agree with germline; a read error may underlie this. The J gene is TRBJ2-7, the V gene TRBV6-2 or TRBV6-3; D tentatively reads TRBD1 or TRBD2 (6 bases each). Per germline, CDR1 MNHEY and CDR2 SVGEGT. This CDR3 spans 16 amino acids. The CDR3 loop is CASRYSRGVVSYEQYF. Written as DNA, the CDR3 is TGTGCCAGCAGGTACTCGAGGGGGGTAGTGTCCTACGAGCAGTACTTC.

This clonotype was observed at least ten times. CDR3 protein: CASRGQYNQPQHF. The CDR3, as DNA: TGTGCCAGCCGCGGGCAATACAATCAGCCCCAGCATTTT. The J gene is TRBJ1-5, the V gene TRBV2; D is unclear. CDR3 length: 13 residues. Trimming removed 8 bases at V and 3 bases at J, with 11 bases between. Germline CDR1 SNHLY, CDR2 FYNNEI.

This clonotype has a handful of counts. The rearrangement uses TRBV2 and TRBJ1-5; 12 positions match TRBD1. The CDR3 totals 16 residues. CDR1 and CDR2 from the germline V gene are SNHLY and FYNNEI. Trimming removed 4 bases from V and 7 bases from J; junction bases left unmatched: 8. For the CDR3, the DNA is TGTGCCAGCAGTGGGACCGGGACAGGGGGCAGGCAGCCCCAGCATTTT. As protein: CASSGTGTGGRQPQHF.

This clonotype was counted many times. The CDR3 DNA reads as TGCGCCAGCAGCCAAGAACGGATCACAGATACGCAGTATTTT. This gives the protein CASSQERITDTQYF. The chain couples TRBV4-3 to TRBJ2-3; D unresolved. Between the trimmed V and J ends, which lost 0 bases and 2 bases, there was a span of 6 bases. The CDR3 sequence is 14 residues long. From germline, CDR1 is LGHNA and CDR2 YSLEER.

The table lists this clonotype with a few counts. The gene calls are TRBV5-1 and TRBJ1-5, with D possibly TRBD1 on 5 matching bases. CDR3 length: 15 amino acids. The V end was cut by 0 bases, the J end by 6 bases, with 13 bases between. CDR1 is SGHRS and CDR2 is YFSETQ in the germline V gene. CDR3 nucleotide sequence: TGCGCCAGCAGCTTGGCCGGGGGGTCTAGTCAGCCCCAGCATTTT. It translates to CASSLAGGSSQPQHF.